This TCR beta chain was sequenced for a study of blood T cell repertoires in COVID-19 (dated by TCRdb to 2020 to 2021). About the investigation overall: The collaborator samples originated in the United States, Italy and Spain and spanned the acute and convalescent phases of COVID-19. The samples were drawn from two sources: the first 160 participants of the ongoing ImmuneRACE study, and 950 to 1,500 subjects contributed by 6 global collaborators. Where available, HLA class I and class II types were obtained from metadata supplied by the sample provider rather than from assay-based typing. Sample metadata almost always included a de-identified subject ID, COVID-19 status, age in years and sex. The prospective study material was composed of cDNA or gDNA derived from T cells, B-cell-depleted T cells, or PBMCs. The dataset comprised deeply sampled blood TCRbeta repertoires from subjects exposed to, actively infected with, or recovered from COVID-19. A freely available public database, intended as a resource for researchers studying the immune response to SARS-CoV-2, is where the repertoires were released.

TCRbeta CDR3 regions were amplified from genomic DNA by means of the immunoSEQ Assay, a bias-controlled multiplex PCR. The authors' pipeline ran thus. Within the assay, amplification of reference gene primers was used to estimate how many nucleated cells each sample contained. Sequence reads were collapsed and filtered to measure the absolute abundance of every unique TCRbeta CDR3 rearrangement. For each sample, productive Simpson clonality was calculated by taking the square root of Simpson's diversity index across productive rearrangements. TCRdb stores this immuneACCESS table with in-frame sequences only. Part of the clones is absent; in the studies checked, under half of the shortfall reflects unresolved V genes, and no reason is known for the rest. From that table come the V and J calls and clone size; the DNA was used to work out D and trimming. This sample has approximately 250,000 clones in its table, and about 85% of those were observed once. Roughly 6.4% of the sample belongs to the ten largest clones.

CDR1 and CDR2 (SGHRS, YFSETQ) derive from the germline V gene. There are 14 amino acids in the CDR3, from cysteine to phenylalanine inclusive. Only the CDR3 DNA stays, 42 bases, in frame from base 1. The V and J ends are trimmed by 0 bases and 7 bases, leaving 13 bases between them. Whole blood was collected in K2EDTA tubes by collaborating institutions according to the institutions' own protocols. Collaborator samples were shipped for TCRbeta analysis as frozen whole blood, isolated PBMCs, or DNA extracted from either sample type. For this clone: No antigen is known for it. Base qualities are not recorded, but no much larger clone differs from it by a single base.

Beyond this particular receptor, the publication reports: How much clinical and demographic metadata was included differed by source and by participant, and the metadata was provided uncurated.

Sequencing was performed on peripheral blood. This sequence was found in a woman aged 55-70 years with active or convalescent COVID-19. The rearranged segments are TRBV5-1 and TRBJ1-2, with TRBD1 perhaps the D gene, on 5 matching bases. The CDR3 protein: CASSLDTGAPGYTF. Here is the DNA: TGCGCCAGCAGCTTGGATACAGGAGCGCCTGGCTACACCTTC.